The next 25 T cell receptor beta chains were all read from a single sample in a study of blood T cell repertoires in COVID-19. Clones were read by immunoSEQ multiplex PCR, and TCRdb kept only the in-frame ones, dropping some. The data show 350,000 to 450,000 clones, about 87% seen once. Specimen: peripheral blood. These receptors came from a human donor in a cohort sampled during active COVID-19.

The chain carries TRBV5-5 and TRBJ2-3; D is uncertain. This CDR3 is built from 15 residues. The germline V gene encodes CDR1 SGHKS and CDR2 YYEKEE (reference sequence). Trimming pared 1 base from V and 1 base from J, leaving 10 bases between. The CDR3 is CASSLWAKGTDTQYF. CDR3 coding DNA: TGTGCCAGCAGCTTGTGGGCGAAGGGCACAGATACGCAGTATTTT.

The chain employs TRBV29-1 and TRBJ2-7, with 9 bases fitting TRBD2. Germline trimming cut 6 bases from V and 3 bases from J; bases unmatched to any gene: 6. Germline V lookup: CDR1 SQVTM, CDR2 ANQGSEA. The CDR3 runs to 13 residues. CDR3 sequence: CSVTSGLSYEQYF. In DNA form, the CDR3 reads TGCAGCGTCACTAGCGGGCTAAGCTACGAGCAGTACTTC.

With respect to this clone: The same CDR3 is also encoded by other DNA sequences in this sample. The gene calls are TRBV2 and TRBJ1-5; 9 nucleotides line up with TRBD1. The CDR3 covers 14 residues. Per the germline V gene, CDR1 is SNHLY and CDR2 is FYNNEI. Trimming cost V 6 bases and J 1 base; bases outside gene matches: 1. The chain's CDR3 is CASSGTGSNQPQHF. In DNA, the CDR3 is TGTGCCAGCAGCGGGACAGGGAGCAATCAGCCCCAGCATTTT.

V is TRBV9 and J is TRBJ2-1; 9 nucleotides match TRBD2. V lost 1 base, J lost 0 bases, and 5 bases stayed unmatched. Germline CDR1 reads SGDLS; CDR2 reads YYNGEE. This CDR3 has 17 residues. For the CDR3, the DNA is TGTGCCAGCAGCGTACATCCGACTAGCGGCTCCTACAATGAGCAGTTCTTC. Translated: CASSVHPTSGSYNEQFF.

This chain links TRBV7-9 with TRBJ2-4; no clear D. CDR1 and CDR2 from the germline V gene are SEHNR and FQNEAQ (reference sequence). With 0 bases removed from V and 2 bases from J, the gap between germline ends came to 8 bases. The CDR3 has 15 residues. The CDR3 loop is CASSLAFGPKNIQYF. For the CDR3, the DNA is TGTGCCAGCAGCTTAGCCTTCGGTCCCAAAAACATTCAGTACTTC. The full variable domain, in which reference TRBV7-9 and TRBJ2-4 provide the parts outside the CDR3, is DTGVSQNPRHKITKRGQNVTFRCDPISEHNRLYWYRQTLGQGPEFLTYFQNEAQLEKSRLLSDRFSAERPKGSFSTLEIQRTEQGDSAMYLCASSLAFGPKNIQYFGAGTRLSVL.

This clone has a single count. The V gene is TRBV3-1 (or the pseudogene TRBV3-2), the J gene TRBJ2-4; 7 bases line up with TRBD2. V gave up 0 bases and J gave up 1 base; unmatched junction bases: 6. Per germline, CDR1 LGHDT and CDR2 YNNKEL (reference sequence). The length of the CDR3 is 17 residues. CDR3: CASSQDLGRGAKNIQYF. The DNA for the CDR3 is TGTGCCAGCAGCCAAGATCTGGGGCGGGGGGCCAAAAACATTCAGTACTTC.

The chain has TRBV11-3 and TRBJ2-1; 7 bases are shared with TRBD2. The CDR3 spans 17 residues. Germline V gene data show CDR1 as SGHNT and CDR2 as YENEEA. The junction had 11 bases not matched to a gene; V was cut back by 1 base and J by 5 bases. The CDR3 spells CASSLGGFSGGNNEQFF. As DNA, the CDR3 is TGTGCCAGCAGCTTAGGGGGTTTTTCGGGAGGCAACAATGAGCAGTTCTTC.

This chain connects TRBV3-1 (or the pseudogene TRBV3-2) to TRBJ2-2, with TRBD1 matching over 8 bases. V lost 0 bases, J lost 5 bases, and 5 bases stayed unmatched. This CDR3 comprises 16 residues. CDR1 and CDR2 (germline): LGHDT, YNNKEL (reference sequence). The CDR3 is CASSQDWTGRTGELFF. CDR3 nucleotide sequence: TGTGCCAGCAGCCAAGATTGGACAGGGCGAACCGGGGAGCTGTTTTTT.

This clone was observed a single time. Other nucleotide sequences from this sample produce the same CDR3. The rearrangement uses TRBV18 and TRBJ2-3, with D hard to call. Trimming left V 3 bases short and J 3 bases short, with 7 bases between. The CDR3 sequence is 13 residues long. Germline V gene lookup returns CDR1 KGHSH and CDR2 LQKENI. CDR3 in amino acids: CASSPPGTDTQYF. The CDR3 nucleotides read TGTGCCAGCTCACCCCCCGGGACAGATACGCAGTATTTT.

The CDR3 DNA reads TGTGCCAGCTCACGCTCGGCATTGACAGGGGGCTACCGAGAGACCCAGTACTTC. Protein sequence: CASSRSALTGGYRETQYF. The J gene is TRBJ2-5, the V gene TRBV18; 10 bases are a match to TRBD1. V gave up 4 bases and J gave up 4 bases; unmatched junction bases: 15. The CDR3 has 18 residues. Germline loops: CDR1 KGHSH, CDR2 LQKENI.

This chain joins TRBV30 and TRBJ1-1; D remains unclear. Germline lookup yields CDR1 GTSNPN and CDR2 SVGIG (reference sequence). CDR3 length: 14 amino acids. V lost 0 bases, J lost 1 base, and 9 bases lay in between. As DNA, the CDR3 is TGTGCCTGGAGTGTACGGGTCTCGAACACTGAAGCTTTCTTT. Amino acids: CAWSVRVSNTEAFF.

The chain links TRBV2 to TRBJ1-1; 10 bases match TRBD1. V was pared by 9 bases and J by 0 bases, with 10 bases of the junction left unmatched. The CDR3 sequence is 16 residues long. Per germline, CDR1 SNHLY and CDR2 FYNNEI. As DNA, the CDR3 is TGTGCCAGGGGGGCCGGGACAGGGGACATGAACACTGAAGCTTTCTTT. Translation gives CARGAGTGDMNTEAFF.

The rearrangement uses TRBV19 and TRBJ2-1, with 8 bases aligning to TRBD1. Trimming cost V 6 bases and J 1 base; bases outside gene matches: 8. Looked up from germline, CDR1 is LNHDA and CDR2 is SQIVND (reference sequence). The length of the CDR3 is 16 residues. CDR3 protein: CASSPDREVSYNEQFF. The DNA for the CDR3 is TGTGCCAGTAGCCCGGACAGGGAGGTATCCTACAATGAGCAGTTCTTC.

V gene TRBV29-1 combines with J gene TRBJ1-3; D call uncertain. With 3 bases removed from V and 3 bases from J, the gap between germline ends came to 21 bases. The CDR3 runs to 17 residues. Germline V gene lookup returns CDR1 SQVTM and CDR2 ANQGSEA. CDR3 residues: CSVEIRSSSAVGNTIYF. In nucleotides, the CDR3 is TGCAGCGTTGAGATCCGAAGCTCGTCGGCGGTTGGAAACACCATATATTTT.

J is TRBJ2-1 and V is TRBV19; 9 bases match TRBD2. CDR1 is LNHDA, CDR2 SQIVND, per germline (reference sequence). V dropped 3 bases and J dropped 6; count of bases not matched to a gene: 12. This CDR3 is 17 amino acids long. CDR3 sequence reads: CASSILSSGAEVNEQFF. The CDR3, as DNA: TGTGCCAGTAGTATCCTCTCTAGCGGGGCAGAAGTCAATGAGCAGTTCTTC.

The chain recombines TRBV5-1 with TRBJ2-1; D possibly corresponds to TRBD1 (6 bases). The CDR3 totals 16 residues. The V end was cut by 3 bases, the J end by 4 bases, with 17 bases between. Germline V gene sequence: CDR1 SGHRS, CDR2 YFSETQ. The CDR3, as DNA: TGCGCCAGCAGCTCGACCCAGGGGATAGGGTACAATGAGCAGTTCTTC. This encodes CASSSTQGIGYNEQFF.

The V gene is TRBV29-1, the J gene TRBJ1-1; D gene uncertain. Looked up from germline, CDR1 is SQVTM and CDR2 is ANQGSEA. The CDR3 runs 10 residues. V lost 4 bases to trimming and J lost 8 bases, with 8 bases between them. The CDR3 protein is CSVATPEAFF. In DNA form, the CDR3 reads TGCAGCGTTGCGACACCGGAAGCTTTCTTT.

The chain combines TRBV6-2 or TRBV6-3 with TRBJ2-6; weak D call: TRBD1 (5 bases). The length of the CDR3 is 15 residues. Per germline, CDR1 MNHEY and CDR2 SVGEGT. V lost 4 bases, J lost 0 bases, and 7 bases lay in between. The chain's CDR3 is CASSSDSSGANVLTF. The CDR3 DNA reads as TGTGCCAGCAGTTCTGACAGCTCTGGGGCCAACGTCCTGACTTTC.

The genes are TRBV5-1 and TRBJ2-2; 8 bases fit TRBD2. The germline V gene has CDR1 SGHRS and CDR2 YFSETQ. With 1 base clipped from V and 6 bases from J, the junction kept 5 bases outside the gene matches. This CDR3 is 15 amino acids long. The CDR3 here is CASSLTGGASGELFF. The CDR3 bases are TGCGCCAGCAGCTTGACCGGGGGGGCGTCCGGGGAGCTGTTTTTT.

The genes are TRBV20-1 and TRBJ2-5; weak D call: TRBD1 (6 bases). CDR1 and CDR2 (germline): DFQATT, SNEGSKA (reference sequence). This CDR3 has 14 residues. The V gene lost 3 bases and the J gene lost 4 bases, with 15 bases spanning the gap. CDR3 protein: CSASQGSTVETQYF. Here the CDR3 DNA reads TGCAGTGCTAGTCAGGGGTCTACTGTAGAGACCCAGTACTTC.

The rearrangement links TRBV19 to TRBJ2-7, with 11 bases lining up with TRBD2. The ends lost 3 bases at V and 3 bases at J; junction bases unmatched: 4. Germline CDR1 LNHDA, CDR2 SQIVND (reference sequence). The CDR3 runs 15 residues. The CDR3 region is CASSMTSGTLYEQYF. For the CDR3, the DNA is TGTGCCAGTAGTATGACTAGCGGGACACTCTACGAGCAGTACTTC.

The CDR3 loop reads CASSQGTGDSYEQYF. In nucleotides, the CDR3 is TGCGCCAGCAGCCAAGGGACAGGGGACTCCTACGAGCAGTACTTC. V is TRBV4-1 and J is TRBJ2-7, with 9 nucleotides matching TRBD1. CDR3 length: 15 amino acids. Germline values: CDR1 MGHRA, CDR2 YSYEKL. After removal of 1 base from V and 0 bases from J, the junction contained 1 base not matched to a gene.

This rearrangement joins TRBV28 to TRBJ2-7; perhaps TRBD1 as D (6 bases). In germline, CDR1 is MDHEN, CDR2 SYDVKM. The CDR3 sequence is 17 residues long. The V end lost 3 bases, the J end lost 7 bases, and 25 bases lay between the germline ends. The CDR3 DNA sequence: TGTGCCAGCAGTTTCTTCTGGAGCAGGGTCATCACAGGGGAGCAGTACTTC. It is translated as CASSFFWSRVITGEQYF.

Worth noting for this clone: In the same sample, other DNA sequences code for this CDR3. The gene calls are TRBV15 and TRBJ2-3; no definite D call. Trimming removed 0 bases at V and 6 bases at J, with 7 bases between. Germline assignment: CDR1 LNHNV and CDR2 YYDKDF (reference sequence). The CDR3 is made up of 13 amino acids. CDR3 DNA: TGTGCCACCAGCAGAGATCGTGTGGATACGCAGTATTTT. Its protein is CATSRDRVDTQYF.

The chain links TRBV6-5 to TRBJ1-2; D is possibly TRBD1 (5 bases). The CDR3 has 13 amino acids. Looked up from germline, CDR1 is MNHEY and CDR2 is SVGAGI. The germline V and J ends were trimmed by 6 bases and 7 bases, with 15 bases remaining between them. This chain's CDR3 is CASRSDMRGGYTF. The CDR3 nucleotides are TGTGCCAGCAGATCGGACATGCGTGGTGGCTACACCTTC.